This T cell receptor (beta chain) was captured in a study of T cells in Graves' hyperthyroidism and ophthalmopathy. The CDR3 covers 14 residues. V lost 3 bases, J lost 4 bases, and 5 bases stayed unmatched. TCR beta CDR3 regions were amplified from RNA. In the first-round RT-PCR of the TCR CDR3, the HTBI primer set was used. TCRdb called the multiplex PCR reads again in MiXCR, with one record for every CDR3 protein. This sample carries about 620,000 distinct CDR3 sequences, 15% to 20% of them seen once, and the ten largest clones take 3% to 4%. This clonotype has a count of ten or more. The clonotype was recovered from a woman younger than 45 with Graves' hyperthyroidism. The chain is built from TRBV12-3 or TRBV12-4 and TRBJ2-5; the match to TRBD2 covers 7 bases. The sample comprised blood. The DNA for the CDR3 is TGTGCCAGCAGTTTTGCGGGAGTCGGAGAGACCCAGTACTTC. The encoded protein is CASSFAGVGETQYF.